These 2 T cell receptor beta chains were all obtained from the same sample, sequenced in a study of T cell responses to AZD1222 COVID-19 vaccine. Clones were read by immunoSEQ multiplex PCR, and TCRdb kept only the in-frame ones, dropping some. The sample records 95,000 to 100,000 clones, more than 75% being singletons. Specimen: peripheral blood, collected 28 days after the second AZD1222 dose. These receptors were collected from an adult who received the AZD1222 COVID-19 vaccine.

The CDR3 protein is CASSYRLAGGEEQFF. CDR3 coding DNA: TGTGCCAGCAGTTACAGACTAGCGGGGGGGGAGGAGCAGTTCTTC. The chain has TRBV6-5 and TRBJ2-1, with 14 bases identical to TRBD2. Trimming took 2 bases from V and 10 from J; bases not matched to a gene: 4. CDR3 length: 15 amino acids. Germline V gives CDR1 MNHEY, CDR2 SVGAGI.

The chain combines TRBV7-2 with TRBJ2-3, with 16 bases identical to TRBD2. This CDR3 region has 18 residues. J gave up 6 bases and V 4 bases, and 10 bases lay outside the gene matches. In germline, CDR1 is SGHTA, CDR2 FQGNSA. The CDR3 region is CASSYVTGTSGRGDTQYF. Here the CDR3 DNA reads TGTGCCAGCAGCTATGTCACCGGGACTAGCGGGAGGGGGGATACGCAGTATTTT.